This record covers a single T cell receptor beta chain. Its antigen is unknown. The repertoire was sequenced with immunoSEQ multiplex PCR; TCRdb's copy has only in-frame clones and lacks some. The repertoire holds approximately 300,000 clones, with approximately 90% as singletons. The data originate from a study of cytomegalovirus exposure and HLA in healthy donors. Study results and caveats: A classifier reportedly called cytomegalovirus status with high sensitivity and specificity.

This receptor was identified in a woman younger than 30 in good health and CMV-seronegative. The sequenced material came from PBMCs.

The CDR3 DNA is TGTGCCAGCAGCTCGGGACAGGGACCCTACGAGCAGTACTTC. Protein product: CASSSGQGPYEQYF. The gene calls are TRBV7-3 and TRBJ2-7; 9 bases line up with TRBD1. This CDR3 contains 14 residues. Germline V lookup: CDR1 SGHTA, CDR2 FQGTGA. J gave up 2 bases and V 4 bases, and 3 bases lay outside the gene matches.